These T cell receptor beta chains were read from a single sample in a study of T cells after posttransplantation cyclophosphamide. The protocol was immunoSEQ multiplex PCR, while the TCRdb copy is restricted to in-frame clones and leaves out a portion. The repertoire consists of some 21,000 clones, with 75% to 90% occurring once and the leading ten covering under 2%. This specimen consisted of PBMCs, obtained roughly 350 days after allogeneic stem cell transplant with calcineurin inhibitor and methotrexate. The receptors originated from a female patient aged 25-39 years who received an allogeneic stem cell transplant from an unrelated donor, was CMV-positive, and had acute and chronic GVHD. Some of the T cells may derive from the graft donor. The CDR3 runs from the conserved cysteine through the conserved F or W.

V | CDR3
TRBV19 | CASSMGTAGNTIYF
TRBV5-1 | CASSLEVENEQFF
TRBV27 | CASSDWSGGSTDTQYF
TRBV2 | CANKASGTGDTQYF
TRBV2 | CASSEKLWDTHTSGNTIYF
TRBV2 | CASSGGLAGGLPYNEQFF
TRBV28 | CASSVNTRYEQYF
TRBV18 | CASSPGSGVGYTF
TRBV10-3 | CAISEADRTDTQYF
TRBV30 | CAWNPNSGNTIYF
TRBV27 | CASSFQQGLHGYTF
TRBV6-5 | CASSYEASGSTGELFF
TRBV4-1 | CASSQALGLVQETQYF
TRBV6-5 | CASSYSRVYGYTF
TRBV27 | CASSLLAGVDTGELFF
TRBV6-5 | CASSYAGGWAEAFF
TRBV7-2 | CASSRGLAGVIRTGELFF
TRBV7-2 | CASSLGGRGGTDTQYF
TRBV6-4 | CASSDSGLAGANEQFF
TRBV9 | CASSERTDSYEQYF
TRBV15 | CATSPTSGGYVQFF
TRBV7-2 | CASSLDGTIYGYTF
TRBV7-9 | CASSLGANEQFF
TRBV5-6 | CATTTVSYGYTF
TRBV6-5 | CASSYSPVSGNTIYF
TRBV19 | CASKGARETQYF
TRBV5-6 | CASSSGTGLGELFF
TRBV5-8 | CASSLVGAWDTEAFF
TRBV4-3 | CASSQETGQSDTQYF
TRBV6-5 | CASSSTVSGANVLTF
TRBV7-7 | CATGLAGVGVETQYF
TRBV30 | CARGGRSYEQYF
TRBV13 | CASSFTSGSGPDTQYF
TRBV5-6 | CASSQTGDSWWNTEAFF
TRBV7-9 | CASSPSGSQEQYF
TRBV10-2 | CASSDHPGETQYF
TRBV5-1 | CASSFASGRYEQFF
TRBV11-1 | CASSTGLADDPYEQYF
TRBV30 | CAWRWTGGVGTEAFF
TRBV28 | CASKPGGRGHPRTYEQYF
TRBV4-1 | CASSQPGQGTHFF
TRBV5-1 | CASSLALAGGLGANVLTF
TRBV7-2 | CASSEQPGRHTGELFF
TRBV2 | CASSEPQRGSYNEQFF